This TCR beta chain was captured in a study of cytomegalovirus exposure and HLA in healthy donors. Overall study results and limits: It was in a later analysis that TCR association rates were seen to vary by HLA locus, highest for DRB1 and lowest for HLA-C. Indistinguishable V segments, including TRBV6-2 and TRBV6-3, were excluded. Earlier analysis yielded a pattern in which most TCR beta V segments were productive about 90% or about 30% of the time.

Primers: 60 Vbeta forward and 13 Jbeta reverse. Assay: immunoSEQ multiplex PCR; the TCRdb copy retains only in-frame clones and omits some. The table counts about 160,000 clones; around 1.6% lies in the top ten. The CDR3 extends over 16 amino acids. Germline CDR1 and CDR2: MDHEN and SYDVKM. Turning to this clone: Antigen unknown. A junction end diverges from the germline sequence, so it may reflect a read error. At the DNA level, this CDR3 is encoded by other sequences in the same sample as well.

Sequenced material: PBMCs. The V and J genes are TRBV28 and TRBJ2-4; tentative D call: TRBD1 (6 bases). The receptor's source is a woman aged 45-65 years in good health and CMV-seronegative. Here the CDR3 DNA reads TGCGCCAGCCGGGGACACAGGGCTTCCCTCAAAAACATTCAGTACTTC. Translation gives CASRGHRASLKNIQYF.